Listed below are T cell receptor beta chains from one sample, sequenced in a study of OX40 agonist ivuxolimab in advanced cancers. Using immunoSEQ multiplex PCR, the repertoire was profiled, and TCRdb retains in-frame clones only, with some absent. This table holds under 70,000 clones, more than 85% found once. The sequences come from CD4+ or CD8+ T cells sorted from blood, collected in a trial of the OX40 agonist ivuxolimab. All receptors come from an adult with an advanced solid tumor such as melanoma, head and neck, liver or kidney cancer. CDR3s include the opening cysteine and the closing phenylalanine or tryptophan. The order of the fields is clone size, D gene, V gene, J gene, CDR3 DNA, CDR3 protein. A D gene is named only where the DNA matches it firmly. Size tells how often a clone was seen (once, few, many) or the class of an expanded clone, and some rows leave it out.

-	-	TRBV4-2	TRBJ1-1	TGTGCCAGCAGCCTCGGACAAGCGAACACTGAAGCTTTCTTT	CASSLGQANTEAFF
-	TRBD1	TRBV11-2	TRBJ1-5	TGTGCCAGCAGCTTAGGGACAGGGGGGAATCAGCCCCAGCATTTT	CASSLGTGGNQPQHF
-	-	TRBV28	TRBJ1-5	TGTGCCAGCAGTTTAGGGGTGTTTAGCAATCAGCCCCAGCATTTT	CASSLGVFSNQPQHF
-	-	TRBV11-2	TRBJ1-1	TGTGCCAGCAGCCCTGGGGGCAGGGCGGTCGGGGCTTTCTTT	CASSPGGRAVGAFF
once	TRBD1	TRBV6-6	TRBJ1-2	TGTGCCAGCAGACCCGACAGGGACTATGGCTACACCTTC	CASRPDRDYGYTF
-	-	TRBV10-3	TRBJ2-1	TGTGCCATCAGTGGGGGAGGAAACAATGAGCAGTTCTTC	CAISGGGNNEQFF
few	-	TRBV6-6	TRBJ2-7	TGTGCCAGCAGGGGCTCCTACGAGCAGTACTTC	CASRGSYEQYF
-	TRBD1	TRBV11-2	TRBJ2-1	TGTGCCAGCAGCTTAGCCAGGGGGACCTACAATGAGCAGTTCTTC	CASSLARGTYNEQFF
few	-	TRBV19	TRBJ1-1	TGTGCCAGTAGTATAGCAGGGAGCACTGAAGCTTTCTTT	CASSIAGSTEAFF
-	-	TRBV7-9	TRBJ2-3	TGTGCCAGCAGCTTCCCTAGCACCACAGATACGCAGTATTTT	CASSFPSTTDTQYF
-	-	TRBV18	TRBJ2-3	TGTGCCAGCTCACCACCGTCCGTCAACACAGATACGCAGTATTTT	CASSPPSVNTDTQYF
-	-	TRBV5-1	TRBJ1-6	TGCGCCAGCTTACCCCCCCGGGCACGACGGGGATATAATTCACCCCTCCACTTT	CASLPPRARRGYNSPLHF
-	-	TRBV29-1	TRBJ1-2	TGCAGCGTTAGGGGGGCTAACTATGGCTACACCTTC	CSVRGANYGYTF
once	-	TRBV28	TRBJ2-5	TGTGCCAGCAGTTTAGTGGGGAAGGGAGAGACCCAGTACTTC	CASSLVGKGETQYF
-	TRBD1	TRBV29-1	TRBJ2-2	TGCAGCGTTGTTAAGGGGGCGGGCGGGGAGCTGTTTTTT	CSVVKGAGGELFF
-	-	TRBV18	TRBJ1-2	TGTGCCAGCTCACCCGGCAGGCTGAAGGGCTATGGCTACACCTTC	CASSPGRLKGYGYTF
-	TRBD1	TRBV18	TRBJ2-5	TGTGCCAGCTCACCACCGGTGACAGGGGGCCAGACCCAGTACTTC	CASSPPVTGGQTQYF
-	-	TRBV19	TRBJ2-5	TGTGCCAGTAGTATAGGACTCACCCGGGGGCAAGAGACCCAGTACTTC	CASSIGLTRGQETQYF
-	-	TRBV12-5	TRBJ1-1	TGTGCTAGTGGTCCCCCGACTATGAACACTGAAGCTTTCTTT	CASGPPTMNTEAFF
-	-	TRBV5-4	TRBJ1-6	TGTGCCAGCAGCTTGGCGGCAGAGCCTAATTCACCCCTCCACTTT	CASSLAAEPNSPLHF
-	-	TRBV2	TRBJ2-1	TGTGCCAGCAAATCACAGGGCTCCTACAATGAGCAGTTCTTC	CASKSQGSYNEQFF
-	-	TRBV15	TRBJ1-3	TGTGCCACCAGCAGAGCACGATTGAAGACTGGAAACACCATATATTTT	CATSRARLKTGNTIYF
-	-	TRBV28	TRBJ1-1	TGTGCCAGCAGCCAGGAGGGGATGGGCGCTTTCTTT	CASSQEGMGAFF
once	-	TRBV5-1	TRBJ2-1	TGCGCCAGCAGCGACTCCGGGACGGGCGATGAGCAGTTCTTC	CASSDSGTGDEQFF
once	-	TRBV10-2	TRBJ2-3	TGCGCCAGCTCCGGACAGTTCACAGATACGCAGTATTTT	CASSGQFTDTQYF
once	TRBD1	TRBV11-2	TRBJ1-6	TGTGCCAGCAGAACATCAGGGGGAAAAGTCCATAATTCACCCCTCCACTTT	CASRTSGGKVHNSPLHF
-	TRBD2	TRBV7-2	TRBJ2-1	TGTGCCAGCAGCCCAGCCGGGACTAGAACCCCCAATGAGCAGTTCTTC	CASSPAGTRTPNEQFF
few	-	TRBV5-1	TRBJ2-1	TGCGCCAGCGGTACCGGGAGTAATTCCTACAATGAGCAGTTCTTC	CASGTGSNSYNEQFF
once	-	TRBV6-6	TRBJ2-7	TGTGCCAGCAGTCGGACCTCCTACGAGCAGTACTTC	CASSRTSYEQYF